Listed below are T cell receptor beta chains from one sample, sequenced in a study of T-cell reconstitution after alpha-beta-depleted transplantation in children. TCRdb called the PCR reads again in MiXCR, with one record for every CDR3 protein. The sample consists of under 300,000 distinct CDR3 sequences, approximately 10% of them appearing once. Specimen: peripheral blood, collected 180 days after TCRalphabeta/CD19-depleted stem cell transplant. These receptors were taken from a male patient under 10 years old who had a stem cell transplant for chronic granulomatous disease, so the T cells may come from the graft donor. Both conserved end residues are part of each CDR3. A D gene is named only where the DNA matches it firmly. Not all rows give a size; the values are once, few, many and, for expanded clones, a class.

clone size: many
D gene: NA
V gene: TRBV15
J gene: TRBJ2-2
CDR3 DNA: TGTGCCACCAGCAGAGAAGGGGCCACCGGGGAGCTGTTTTTT
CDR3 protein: CATSREGATGELFF

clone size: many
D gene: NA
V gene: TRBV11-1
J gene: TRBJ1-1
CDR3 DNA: TGTGCCAGCAGCTCTCGGACGGCCGCCTGGACTGAAGCTTTCTTT
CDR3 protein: CASSSRTAAWTEAFF

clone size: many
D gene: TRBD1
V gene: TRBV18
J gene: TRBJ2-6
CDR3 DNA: TGTGCCAGCTCACTGAGTCCCGGGACAGGGTCTGGGGCCAACGTCCTGACTTTC
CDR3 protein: CASSLSPGTGSGANVLTF

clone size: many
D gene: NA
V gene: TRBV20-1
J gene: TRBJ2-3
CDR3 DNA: TGCAGTGCTAGACGCGGGGCCAGCACAGATACGCAGTATTTT
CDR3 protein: CSARRGASTDTQYF

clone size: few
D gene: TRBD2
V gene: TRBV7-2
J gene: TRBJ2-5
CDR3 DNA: TGTGCCAGCAGCTTAGTCCGGGCGGGGGGGGGCGTCTCCCAGTACTTC
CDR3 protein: CASSLVRAGGGVSQYF

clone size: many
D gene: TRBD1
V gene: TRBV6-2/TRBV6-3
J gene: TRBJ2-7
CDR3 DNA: TGTGCCAGCAGTTTATCCGGGACAGGGGTTCACGAGCAGTACTTC
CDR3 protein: CASSLSGTGVHEQYF

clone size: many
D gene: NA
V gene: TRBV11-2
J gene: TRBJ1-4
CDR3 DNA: TGTGCCAGCAGCTTCTCTAGTATAGCAACTAATGAAAAACTGTTTTTT
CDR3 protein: CASSFSSIATNEKLFF

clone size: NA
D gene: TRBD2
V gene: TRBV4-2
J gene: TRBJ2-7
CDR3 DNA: TGTGCCAGCAGCCAAAGGACTAGCGGGGGAAGCTACGAGCAGTACTTC
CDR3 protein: CASSQRTSGGSYEQYF

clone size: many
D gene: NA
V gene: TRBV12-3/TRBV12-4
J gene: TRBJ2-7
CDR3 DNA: TGTGCCAGCAGAAAGAGGGACTACGAGCAGTACTTC
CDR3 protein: CASRKRDYEQYF

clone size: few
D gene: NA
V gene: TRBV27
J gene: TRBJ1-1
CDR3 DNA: TGTGCCAGCAGTCATTCAGGGGAGTCTGAAGCTTTCTTT
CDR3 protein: CASSHSGESEAFF

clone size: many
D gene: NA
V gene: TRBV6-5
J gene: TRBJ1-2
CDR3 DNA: TGTGCCAGCAGTAACAGGGTTGGAGGCTACACCTTC
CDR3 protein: CASSNRVGGYTF

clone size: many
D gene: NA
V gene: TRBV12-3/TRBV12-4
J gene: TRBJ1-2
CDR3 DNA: TGTGCCAGCAGTTTTTCCAGTTTCAGCTATGGCTACACCTTC
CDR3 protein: CASSFSSFSYGYTF

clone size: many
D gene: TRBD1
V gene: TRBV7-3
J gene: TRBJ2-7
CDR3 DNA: TGTGCCAGCAGCTTCTCCGGCCGGGACAGGTTCTCCTACGAGCAGTACTTC
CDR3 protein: CASSFSGRDRFSYEQYF

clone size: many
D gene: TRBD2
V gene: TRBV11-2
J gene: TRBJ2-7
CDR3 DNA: TGTGCCAGCAGCTTAGATCTTATCGGACTAGCGGGCCCCAGCTCCTACGAGCAGTACTTC
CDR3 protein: CASSLDLIGLAGPSSYEQYF

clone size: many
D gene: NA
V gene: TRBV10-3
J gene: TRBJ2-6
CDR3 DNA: TGTGCCATCAGTGATCTCACATTAGGGGCCGGGGCCAACGTCCTGACTTTC
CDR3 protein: CAISDLTLGAGANVLTF

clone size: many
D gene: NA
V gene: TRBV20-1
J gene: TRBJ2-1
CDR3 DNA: TGCAGTGCTAGATGGCCTAGCCACTACAATGAGCAGTTCTTC
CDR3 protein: CSARWPSHYNEQFF

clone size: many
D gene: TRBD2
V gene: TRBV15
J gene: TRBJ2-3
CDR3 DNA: TGTGCCACCAGCAGACCTGGACTAGCTTACACAGATACGCAGTATTTT
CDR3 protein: CATSRPGLAYTDTQYF

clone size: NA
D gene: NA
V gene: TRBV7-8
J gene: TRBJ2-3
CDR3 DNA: TGTGCCAGCAGCTTAAAAGTAGCGGGACAGAGTGATACGCAGTATTTT
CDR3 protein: CASSLKVAGQSDTQYF

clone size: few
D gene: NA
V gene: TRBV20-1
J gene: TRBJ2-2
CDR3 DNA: TGCAGTGCTACGAGAAACACCGGGGAGCTGTTTTTT
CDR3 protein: CSATRNTGELFF

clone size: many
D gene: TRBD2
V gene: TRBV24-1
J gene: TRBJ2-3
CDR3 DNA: TGTGCCACCGAAGCGGGAGGGAGCCCAGATACGCAGTATTTT
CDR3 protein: CATEAGGSPDTQYF

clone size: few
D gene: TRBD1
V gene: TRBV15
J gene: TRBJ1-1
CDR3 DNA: TGTGCCACCAGCAGGATCCTAGGACAGGGAGAAGCTTTCTTT
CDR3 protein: CATSRILGQGEAFF

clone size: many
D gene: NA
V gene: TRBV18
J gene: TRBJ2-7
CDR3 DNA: TGTGCCAGCTCACCCTATCAGGGCTTGGAGTACGAGCAGTACTTC
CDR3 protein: CASSPYQGLEYEQYF

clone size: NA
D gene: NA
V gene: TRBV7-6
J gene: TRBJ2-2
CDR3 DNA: TGTGCCAGCAGCTCTTCCCGACTGGGTCCCGGGGAGCTGTTTTTT
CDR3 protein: CASSSSRLGPGELFF

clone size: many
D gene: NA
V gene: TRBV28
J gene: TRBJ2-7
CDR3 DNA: TGTGCCAGCAGTACACCGGGCCAAATCTACGAGCAGTACTTC
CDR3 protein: CASSTPGQIYEQYF

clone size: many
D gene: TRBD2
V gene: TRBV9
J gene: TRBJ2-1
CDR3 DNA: TGTGCCAGCAGCGTAGAGTACCTAGCGGACCCATGGGGCTCCTACAATGAGCAGTTCTTC
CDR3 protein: CASSVEYLADPWGSYNEQFF

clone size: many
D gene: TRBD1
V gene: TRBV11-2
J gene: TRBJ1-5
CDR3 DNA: TGTGCCAGCAGCCTATCGACAGGGTACAATCAGCCCCAGCATTTT
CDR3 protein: CASSLSTGYNQPQHF

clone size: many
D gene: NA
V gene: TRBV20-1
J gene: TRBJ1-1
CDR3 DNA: TGCAGTGCAAGAAACCTCAGGGAGGTGAACACTGAAGCTTTCTTT
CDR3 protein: CSARNLREVNTEAFF

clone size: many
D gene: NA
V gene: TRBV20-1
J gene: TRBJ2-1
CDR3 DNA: TGCAGTGCTAGAGATGGCATAAGGGGCTTCGCCTACAATGAGCAGTTCTTC
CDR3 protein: CSARDGIRGFAYNEQFF

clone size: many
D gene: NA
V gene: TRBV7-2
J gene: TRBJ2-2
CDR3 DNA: TGTGCCAGCAGCTCCCTAAGGGTCGGGGCCGGGGAGCTGTTTTTT
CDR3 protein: CASSSLRVGAGELFF

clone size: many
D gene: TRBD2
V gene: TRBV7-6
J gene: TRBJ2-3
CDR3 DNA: TGTGCCAGCAGCTTAGGCTCCACGGGGACTAGATTTTACACAGATACGCAGTATTTT
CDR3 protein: CASSLGSTGTRFYTDTQYF

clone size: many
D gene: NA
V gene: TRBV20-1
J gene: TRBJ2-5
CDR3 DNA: TGCAGTGCTAGCAGGACTCTGGAGACCCAGTACTTC
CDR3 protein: CSASRTLETQYF

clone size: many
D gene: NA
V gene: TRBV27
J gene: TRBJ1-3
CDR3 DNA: TGTGCCAGCAGTTTCTCAGGGGAGTCCATCTCTGGAAACACCATATATTTT
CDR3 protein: CASSFSGESISGNTIYF

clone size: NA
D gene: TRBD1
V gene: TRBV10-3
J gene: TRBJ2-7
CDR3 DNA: TGCGCCACCGAGACAGGGGGCTACGAGCAGTACTTC
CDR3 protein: CATETGGYEQYF

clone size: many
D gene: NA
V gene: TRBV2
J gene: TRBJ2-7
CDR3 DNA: TGTGCCAGCAGGCCGCCAACCTACGAGCAGTACTTC
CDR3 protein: CASRPPTYEQYF

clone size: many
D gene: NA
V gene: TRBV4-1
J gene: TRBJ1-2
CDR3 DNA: TGCGCCAGCAGCCAAGTTATGGGGCTGCGGACCTATGGCTACACCTTC
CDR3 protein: CASSQVMGLRTYGYTF

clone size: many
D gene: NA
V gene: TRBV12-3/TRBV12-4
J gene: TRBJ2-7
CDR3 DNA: TGTGCCAGCAGTAAGGGGTTCGAGCAGTACTTC
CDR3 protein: CASSKGFEQYF

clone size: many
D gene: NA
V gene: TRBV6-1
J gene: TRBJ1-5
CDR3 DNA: TGTGCCAGCAGTAGTACACATCAGGGTAGAAGCAATCAGCCCCAGCATTTT
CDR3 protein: CASSSTHQGRSNQPQHF

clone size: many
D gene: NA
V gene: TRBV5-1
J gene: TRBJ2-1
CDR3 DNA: TGCGCCAGCAGCTATATCGGGGAGCAGTTCTTC
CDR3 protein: CASSYIGEQFF

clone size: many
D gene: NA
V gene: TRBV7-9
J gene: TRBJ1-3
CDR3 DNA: TGTGCCAGCAGCTTAGGGCAGTTATACTCTGGAAACACCATATATTTT
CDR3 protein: CASSLGQLYSGNTIYF

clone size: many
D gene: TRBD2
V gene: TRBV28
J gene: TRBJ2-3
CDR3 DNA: TGTGCCAGCACCCCCCGGGGGGTCGGCACAGATACGCAGTATTTT
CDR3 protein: CASTPRGVGTDTQYF

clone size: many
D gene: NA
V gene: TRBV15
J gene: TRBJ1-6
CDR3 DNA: TGTGCCACTAAATTAAAACAGGGTATCAATTCACCCCTCCACTTT
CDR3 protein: CATKLKQGINSPLHF

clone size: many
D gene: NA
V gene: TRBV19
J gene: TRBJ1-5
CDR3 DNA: TGTGCCAGCTCCCAGGGACCTTTTCAGCCCCAGCATTTT
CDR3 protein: CASSQGPFQPQHF